The clone carrying this TCR beta chain was counted at least ten times. What it recognizes is unknown. This sample is drawn from a study of T cell repertoires in cytomegalovirus infection. Across the study: Signatures in public TCR beta sequences pointed to both CMV infection and matching HLA type.

This CDR3 has 15 amino acids. V was pared by 4 bases and J by 4 bases, with 7 bases of the junction left unmatched. Germline lookup yields CDR1 SQVTM and CDR2 ANQGSEA. Study-wide results and caveats: Across the ex vivo response, the dominant clonotypes were HLA-C-restricted CMV-specific TCR beta clonotypes.

One entry per CDR3 protein, called by TCRdb with MiXCR from the reads. The sample has about 250,000 distinct CDR3 sequences; approximately 17% are singletons. The sequencing input was CD8+ T cells from PBMCs. V is TRBV29-1 and J is TRBJ2-2; TRBD1 matches at 9 bases. The sequence was collected from a human donor in good health (CMV status not recorded). Some clones in this sample may be carry-over from other donors' samples. CDR3 residues: CSVAGTGTSTGELFF. The CDR3 nucleotides are TGCAGCGTTGCCGGGACAGGGACGTCCACCGGGGAGCTGTTTTTT.